Below are 17 T cell receptor beta chains sequenced from a single sample in a study of blood T cell repertoires in COVID-19. Only in-frame clones appear in the TCRdb table, and some are missing; sequencing was by immunoSEQ multiplex PCR. The table lists roughly 150,000 clones, approximately 82% of them singletons. Sample: peripheral blood. These receptors were collected from a woman in her 50s in a cohort sampled during active or convalescent COVID-19.

V is TRBV5-5 and J is TRBJ1-3, with TRBD1 matching over 7 bases. Germline CDR1 and CDR2: SGHKS and YYEKEE (reference sequence). The CDR3 runs to 16 residues. V shed 0 bases and J 0 bases; nucleotides not matched to a gene: 3. The CDR3 reads CASSLGRGLSGNTIYF. The CDR3 region has the DNA TGTGCCAGCAGCTTGGGGAGGGGGCTCTCTGGAAACACCATATATTTT.

The CDR3 sequence: CASSYDTYEQYF. The CDR3 DNA follows: TGTGCCAGCAGCTATGACACCTACGAGCAGTACTTC. This chain connects TRBV6-5 to TRBJ2-7, with no clear D. V was shortened by 6 bases and J by 2 bases, with 8 bases between the two germline ends. CDR3 length: 12 residues. The V gene's germline CDR1 is MNHEY and CDR2 SVGAGI.

This chain links TRBV3-1 (or the pseudogene TRBV3-2) with TRBJ1-6; 9 bases match TRBD1. Germline CDR1 LGHDT, CDR2 YNNKEL (reference sequence). This CDR3 comprises 18 residues. J was trimmed by 3 bases and V by 0 bases; bases with no gene match: 6. DNA of the CDR3: TGTGCCAGCAGCCAAGATCTACAGGGGGCGGGCTATAATTCACCCCTCCACTTT. Translated: CASSQDLQGAGYNSPLHF.

The gene calls are TRBV7-3 and TRBJ2-6; 7 nucleotides line up with TRBD1. After removal of 5 bases from V and 2 bases from J, the junction contained 3 bases not matched to a gene. The CDR3 runs 15 residues. Germline CDR1 is SGHTA and CDR2 is FQGTGA. CDR3 region: CASSVTGAGANVLTF. The CDR3 bases are TGTGCCAGCAGCGTCACAGGGGCTGGGGCCAACGTCCTGACTTTC.

The J gene is TRBJ2-7, the V gene TRBV7-9; D call uncertain. The CDR3 totals 14 residues. V lost 0 bases to trimming and J lost 4 bases, with 10 bases between them. Germline CDR1 is SEHNR and CDR2 is FQNEAQ (reference sequence). For the CDR3, the DNA is TGTGCCAGCAGCTTAGCGCCACCTAATTACGAGCAGTACTTC. Translating gives CASSLAPPNYEQYF.

V is TRBV4-1 and J is TRBJ1-2, with D possibly TRBD1 on 5 matching bases. Deletions cut 0 bases from V and 8 bases from J, with 13 bases between. Germline CDR1 is MGHRA and CDR2 is YSYEKL. The CDR3 is made up of 14 amino acids. The CDR3 spells CASSQDWGDSGYTF. CDR3 coding DNA: TGCGCCAGCAGCCAAGATTGGGGGGATAGCGGCTACACCTTC.

The chain joins TRBV19 to TRBJ1-5; 7 bases fit TRBD1. The germline gives CDR1 LNHDA, CDR2 SQIVND (reference sequence). The CDR3 loop spans 14 amino acids. V was pared by 5 bases and J by 4 bases, with 5 bases of the junction left unmatched. The DNA of the CDR3 is TGTGCCAGTAGTGGGGGACAGAATAATCAGCCCCAGCATTTT. Amino acids: CASSGGQNNQPQHF.

This chain's CDR3 is CASSADSYNTEAFF. DNA of the CDR3: TGCGCCAGCAGCGCGGACAGTTACAACACTGAAGCTTTCTTT. V and J are TRBV5-1 and TRBJ1-1; D possibly corresponds to TRBD1 (6 bases). The CDR3 sequence is 14 residues long. Germline values: CDR1 SGHRS, CDR2 YFSETQ. Between the trimmed V and J ends, which lost 4 bases and 2 bases, there was a span of 12 bases.

This rearrangement joins TRBV5-1 to TRBJ2-3; TRBD2 aligns across 7 bases. This CDR3 is built from 14 residues. CDR1 is SGHRS, CDR2 YFSETQ, per germline. The trim removed 2 bases at V and 2 bases at J, leaving 2 bases unmatched. The CDR3 reads CASSFGTNTDTQYF. CDR3 nucleotides: TGCGCCAGCAGCTTCGGGACTAACACAGATACGCAGTATTTT.

CDR3 bases: TGTGCCAGCAGCCCCGGACTCCTCCCAGATACGCAGTATTTT. It specifies CASSPGLLPDTQYF. This chain links TRBV5-4 with TRBJ2-3; D possibly corresponds to TRBD2 (5 bases). V was pared by 4 bases and J by 4 bases, with 13 bases between. CDR1 SGHNT and CDR2 YYREEE come from the germline V gene (reference sequence). The CDR3 consists of 14 residues.

The rearrangement uses TRBV18 and TRBJ2-3; TRBD1 matches 7 bases. Trimming at V came to 3 bases and at J to 0 bases, leaving 0 bases not matched to a gene. The CDR3 length is 14 residues. Germline V gives CDR1 KGHSH, CDR2 LQKENI. CDR3 bases: TGTGCCAGCTCACCGGGACAGAGCACAGATACGCAGTATTTT. Protein sequence: CASSPGQSTDTQYF. The variable domain in full, completed from reference TRBV18 and TRBJ2-3, reads NAGVMQNPRHLVRRRGQEARLRCSPMKGHSHVYWYRQLPEEGLKFMVYLQKENIIDESGMPKERFSAEFPKEGPSILRIQQVVRGDSAAYFCASSPGQSTDTQYFGPGTRLTVL.

The chain links TRBV5-1 to TRBJ1-4, with D possibly being TRBD1 (6 bases). CDR1 and CDR2 (germline): SGHRS, YFSETQ. Trimming removed 1 base from V and 7 bases from J, with 14 bases in between. This CDR3 is built from 15 residues. The CDR3 loop is CASSLTGNEGEKLFF. For the CDR3, the DNA is TGCGCCAGCAGCTTGACAGGGAACGAGGGTGAAAAACTGTTTTTT.

The V call is TRBV12-3 or TRBV12-4, the J call TRBJ1-2; 7 bases are shared with TRBD1. With V trimmed by 6 bases and J by 7 bases, 8 bases remained unmatched. CDR3 length: 13 residues. The CDR3 bases are TGTGCCAGCAGCCCAGAGGGGACAGTTGGCTACACCTTC. The encoded protein is CASSPEGTVGYTF.

This clone showed up many times. The rearrangement uses TRBV7-2 and TRBJ1-6; the D is unclear. CDR1 and CDR2 (germline): SGHTA, FQGNSA. Trimming left V 2 bases short and J 4 bases short, with 9 bases between. This CDR3 has 15 residues. The DNA for the CDR3 is TGTGCCAGCAGCTTACAGTCAGGTTATAATTCACCCCTCCACTTT. Translated: CASSLQSGYNSPLHF.

CDR3 residues: CSVGDRDGLAFF. The DNA for the CDR3 is TGCAGCGTTGGGGACAGGGATGGGTTAGCTTTCTTT. The chain links TRBV29-1 to TRBJ1-1, with 9 bases identical to TRBD1. V was clipped by 4 bases and J by 10 bases; unmatched bases: 7. This CDR3 is 12 amino acids long. Per the germline V gene, CDR1 is SQVTM and CDR2 is ANQGSEA.

This chain connects TRBV18 to TRBJ2-5; D is unresolved. Trimming cost V 0 bases and J 5 bases, with 4 bases left between them. CDR1 and CDR2 from the germline V gene are KGHSH and LQKENI. The CDR3 is 12 residues long. The CDR3 DNA reads as TGTGCCAGCTCACCACCGAGTGAGACCCAGTACTTC. Protein: CASSPPSETQYF.

J is TRBJ1-3 and V is TRBV7-6, with D hard to call. This CDR3 region has 14 residues. Trimming cost V 5 bases and J 0 bases, with 8 bases left between them. Germline CDR1 is SGHVS and CDR2 is FNYEAQ. The CDR3 DNA sequence: TGTGCCAGCAGCCCGGGGAACTCTGGAAACACCATATATTTT. Translating it yields CASSPGNSGNTIYF.